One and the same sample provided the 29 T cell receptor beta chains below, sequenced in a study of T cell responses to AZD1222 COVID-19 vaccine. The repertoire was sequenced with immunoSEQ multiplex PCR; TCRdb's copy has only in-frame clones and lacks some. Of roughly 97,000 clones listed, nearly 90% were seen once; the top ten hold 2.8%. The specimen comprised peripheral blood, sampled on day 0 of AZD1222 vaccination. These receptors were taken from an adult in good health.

CDR3 nucleotides: TGTGCCAGCAGCACGCGTCGGACTCAGGTGGAGACCCAGTACTTC. Protein: CASSTRRTQVETQYF. The J gene is TRBJ2-5, the V gene TRBV7-8, with a weak D call TRBD2 (5 bases). The length of the CDR3 is 15 residues. CDR1 is SGHVS, CDR2 FQNEAQ, per germline. The ends were cut back, 5 bases at V and 5 bases at J, with 18 bases in the middle.

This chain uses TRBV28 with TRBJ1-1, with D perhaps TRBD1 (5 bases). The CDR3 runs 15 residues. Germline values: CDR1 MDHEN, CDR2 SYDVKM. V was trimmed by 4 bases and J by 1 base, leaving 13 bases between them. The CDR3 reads CASSSPRGRNTEAFF. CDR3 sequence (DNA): TGTGCCAGCAGTTCTCCGAGGGGCAGGAACACTGAAGCTTTCTTT.

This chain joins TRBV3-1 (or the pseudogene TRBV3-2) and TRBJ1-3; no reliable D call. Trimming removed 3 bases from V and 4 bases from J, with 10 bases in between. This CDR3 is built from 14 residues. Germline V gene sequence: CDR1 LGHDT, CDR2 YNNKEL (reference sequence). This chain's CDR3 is CASSQGGYGNTIYF. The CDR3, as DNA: TGTGCCAGCAGCCAGGGAGGGTACGGAAACACCATATATTTT.

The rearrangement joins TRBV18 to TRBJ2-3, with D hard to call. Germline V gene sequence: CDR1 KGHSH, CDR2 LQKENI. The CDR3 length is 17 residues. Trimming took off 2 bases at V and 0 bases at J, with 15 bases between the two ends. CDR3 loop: CASSPFGEPTSTDTQYF. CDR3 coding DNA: TGTGCCAGCTCACCATTTGGAGAGCCTACTAGCACAGATACGCAGTATTTT.

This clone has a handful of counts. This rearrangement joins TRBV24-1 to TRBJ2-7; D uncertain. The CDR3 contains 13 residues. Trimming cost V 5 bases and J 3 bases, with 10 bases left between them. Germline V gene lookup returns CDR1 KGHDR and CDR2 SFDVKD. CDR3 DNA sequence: TGTGCCACCAGTGGAACTCCACGCTACGAGCAGTACTTC. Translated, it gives CATSGTPRYEQYF.

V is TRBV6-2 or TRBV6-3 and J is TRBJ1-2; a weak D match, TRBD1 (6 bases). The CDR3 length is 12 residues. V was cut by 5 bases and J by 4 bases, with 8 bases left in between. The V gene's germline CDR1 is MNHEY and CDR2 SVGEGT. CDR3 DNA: TGTGCCAGCAGTGGGGACATCTATGGCTACACCTTC. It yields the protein CASSGDIYGYTF.

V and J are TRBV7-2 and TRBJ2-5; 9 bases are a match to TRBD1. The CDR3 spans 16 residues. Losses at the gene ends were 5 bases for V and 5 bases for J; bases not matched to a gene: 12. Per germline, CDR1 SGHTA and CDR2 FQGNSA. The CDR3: CASSHNPTGGRETQYF. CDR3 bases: TGTGCCAGCAGCCACAACCCTACAGGGGGCAGGGAGACCCAGTACTTC.

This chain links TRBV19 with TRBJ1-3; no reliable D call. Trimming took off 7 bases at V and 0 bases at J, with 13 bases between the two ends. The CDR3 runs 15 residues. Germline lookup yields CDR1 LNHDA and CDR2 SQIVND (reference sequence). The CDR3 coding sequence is TGTGCCAGTACCCCGCCGTTAAACTCTGGAAACACCATATATTTT. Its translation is CASTPPLNSGNTIYF. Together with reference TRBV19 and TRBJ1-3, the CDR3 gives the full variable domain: DGGITQSPKYLFRKEGQNVTLSCEQNLNHDAMYWYRQDPGQGLRLIYYSQIVNDFQKGDIAEGYSVSREKKESFPLTVTSAQKNPTAFYLCASTPPLNSGNTIYFGEGSWLTVV.

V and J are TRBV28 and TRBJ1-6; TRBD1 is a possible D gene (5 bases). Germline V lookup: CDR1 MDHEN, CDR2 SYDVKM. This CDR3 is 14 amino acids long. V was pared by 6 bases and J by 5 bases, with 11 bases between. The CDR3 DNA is TGTGCCAGCAGACCCGGGGGGGATAATTCACCCCTCCACTTT. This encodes CASRPGGDNSPLHF.

The CDR3 DNA follows: TGTGCCAGTTCCTACGAGCAGTACTTC. Protein: CASSYEQYF. The rearrangement joins TRBV19 to TRBJ2-7; D unresolved. The CDR3 has 9 residues. Per the germline V gene, CDR1 is LNHDA and CDR2 is SQIVND (reference sequence). Trimming pared 8 bases from V and 1 base from J, leaving 0 bases between. Using reference TRBV19 and TRBJ2-7 for the parts outside the CDR3, the full variable domain is DGGITQSPKYLFRKEGQNVTLSCEQNLNHDAMYWYRQDPGQGLRLIYYSQIVNDFQKGDIAEGYSVSREKKESFPLTVTSAQKNPTAFYLCASSYEQYFGPGTRLTVT.

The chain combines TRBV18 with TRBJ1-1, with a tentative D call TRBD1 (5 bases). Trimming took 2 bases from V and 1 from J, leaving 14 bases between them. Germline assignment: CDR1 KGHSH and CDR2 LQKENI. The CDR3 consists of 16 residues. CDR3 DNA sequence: TGTGCCAGCTCACCAGAGTCTCGGGGCTGGAACACTGAAGCTTTCTTT. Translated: CASSPESRGWNTEAFF.

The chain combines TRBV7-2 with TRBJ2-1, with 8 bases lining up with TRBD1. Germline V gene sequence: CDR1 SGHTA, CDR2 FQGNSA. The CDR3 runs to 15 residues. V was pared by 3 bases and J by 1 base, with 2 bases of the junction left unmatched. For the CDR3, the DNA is TGTGCCAGCAGCTTGGGACAGGAGTCCTACAATGAGCAGTTCTTC. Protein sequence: CASSLGQESYNEQFF.

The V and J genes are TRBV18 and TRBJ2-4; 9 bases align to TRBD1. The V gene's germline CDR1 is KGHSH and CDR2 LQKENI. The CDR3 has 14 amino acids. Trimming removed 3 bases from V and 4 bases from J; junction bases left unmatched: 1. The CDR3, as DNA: TGTGCCAGCTCACCCGGGACAGGGAAAAACATTCAGTACTTC. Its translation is CASSPGTGKNIQYF.

CDR3 loop: CSATGTGVGITEAFF. For the CDR3, the DNA is TGCAGCGCCACCGGGACAGGTGTAGGGATCACTGAAGCTTTCTTT. The chain uses TRBV29-1 and TRBJ1-1, with 8 bases matching TRBD1. Germline CDR1 SQVTM, CDR2 ANQGSEA. The length of the CDR3 is 15 residues. V trimming: 7 bases; J trimming: 4 bases; junction bases outside the gene matches: 14.

CDR3 nucleotide sequence: TGTGCCTGGAGTCCACCGACAGGTCTGAACACTGAAGCTTTCTTT. This sequence encodes CAWSPPTGLNTEAFF. The V and J genes are TRBV30 and TRBJ1-1; a weak D match, TRBD1 (6 bases). The CDR3 consists of 15 residues. Germline CDR1 GTSNPN, CDR2 SVGIG (reference sequence). With 2 bases removed from V and 0 bases from J, the gap between germline ends came to 13 bases.

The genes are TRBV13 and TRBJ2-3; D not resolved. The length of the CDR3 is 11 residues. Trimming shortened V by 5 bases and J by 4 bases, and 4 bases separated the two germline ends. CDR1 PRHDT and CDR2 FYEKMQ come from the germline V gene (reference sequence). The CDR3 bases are TGTGCCAGCAGCATTTCAGATACGCAGTATTTT. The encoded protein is CASSISDTQYF. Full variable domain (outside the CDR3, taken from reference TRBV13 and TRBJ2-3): AAGVIQSPRHLIKEKRETATLKCYPIPRHDTVYWYQQGPGQDPQFLISFYEKMQSDKGSIPDRFSAQQFSDYHSELNMSSLELGDSALYFCASSISDTQYFGPGTRLTVL.

The CDR3 region has the DNA TGTGCCAGCAGTTTTGGACAGTCTAATTCACCCCTCCACTTT. Its translation is CASSFGQSNSPLHF. The V and J genes are TRBV27 and TRBJ1-6; D possibly corresponds to TRBD1 (6 bases). Trimming took 3 bases from V and 6 from J, leaving 9 bases between them. This CDR3 is 14 amino acids long. Germline V CDR1 and CDR2: MNHEY, SMNVEV (reference sequence).

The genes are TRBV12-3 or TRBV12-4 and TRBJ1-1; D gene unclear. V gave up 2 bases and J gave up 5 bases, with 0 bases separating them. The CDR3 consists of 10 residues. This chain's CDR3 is CASSLTEAFF. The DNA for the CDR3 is TGTGCCAGCAGTTTAACTGAAGCTTTCTTT.

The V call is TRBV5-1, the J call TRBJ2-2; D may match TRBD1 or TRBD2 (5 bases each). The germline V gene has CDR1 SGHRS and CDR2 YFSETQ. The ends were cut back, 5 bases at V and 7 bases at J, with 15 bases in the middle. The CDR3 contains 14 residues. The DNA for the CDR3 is TGCGCCAGCAGTTGGGACGCTAGAGGCGGGGAGCTGTTTTTT. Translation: CASSWDARGGELFF.

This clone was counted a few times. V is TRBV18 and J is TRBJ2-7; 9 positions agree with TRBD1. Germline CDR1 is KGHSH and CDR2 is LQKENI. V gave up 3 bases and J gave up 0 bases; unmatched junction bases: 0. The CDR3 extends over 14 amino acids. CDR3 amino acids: CASSPDRGSYEQYF. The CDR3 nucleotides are TGTGCCAGCTCACCGGACAGGGGCTCCTACGAGCAGTACTTC.

For the CDR3, the DNA is TGTGCCAGCAGCCAAACAGGGGGCGAGCAGTACTTC. This encodes CASSQTGGEQYF. The chain employs TRBV3-1 (or the pseudogene TRBV3-2) and TRBJ2-7; TRBD1 matches at 8 bases. The CDR3 totals 12 residues. Germline V CDR1 and CDR2: LGHDT, YNNKEL (reference sequence). With 2 bases clipped from V and 6 bases from J, the junction kept 0 bases outside the gene matches.

CDR3 DNA: TGCGCCAGCAGCGCCCGATCGGGAGATTACGAGCAGTACTTC. It translates to CASSARSGDYEQYF. The genes are TRBV5-1 and TRBJ2-7, with a weak D call TRBD2 (6 bases). Germline assignment: CDR1 SGHRS and CDR2 YFSETQ. Trimming removed 4 bases at V and 4 bases at J, with 15 bases between. This CDR3 contains 14 residues.

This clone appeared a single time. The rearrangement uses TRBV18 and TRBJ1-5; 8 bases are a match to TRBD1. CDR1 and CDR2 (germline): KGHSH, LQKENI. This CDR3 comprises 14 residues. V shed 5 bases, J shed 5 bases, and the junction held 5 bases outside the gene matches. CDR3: CASSIGQGYQPQHF. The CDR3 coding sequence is TGTGCCAGCTCAATAGGACAGGGTTATCAGCCCCAGCATTTT.

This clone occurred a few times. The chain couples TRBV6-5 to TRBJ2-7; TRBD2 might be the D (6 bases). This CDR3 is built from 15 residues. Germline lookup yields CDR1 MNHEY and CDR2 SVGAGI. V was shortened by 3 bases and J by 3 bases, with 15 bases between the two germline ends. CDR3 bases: TGTGCCAGCAGTTATGGGAGGCCCAGTTACTACGAGCAGTACTTC. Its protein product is CASSYGRPSYYEQYF.

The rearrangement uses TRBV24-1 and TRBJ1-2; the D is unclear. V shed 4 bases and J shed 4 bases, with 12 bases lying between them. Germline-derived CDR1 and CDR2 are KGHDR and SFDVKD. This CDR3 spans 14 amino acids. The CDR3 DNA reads TGTGCCACCAGTGACCCCTCTACCTCCTATGGCTACACCTTC. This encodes CATSDPSTSYGYTF.

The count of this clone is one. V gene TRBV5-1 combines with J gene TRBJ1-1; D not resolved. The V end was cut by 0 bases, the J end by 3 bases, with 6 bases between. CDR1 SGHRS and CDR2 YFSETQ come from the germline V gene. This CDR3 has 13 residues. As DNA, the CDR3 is TGCGCCAGCAGCTTGGGGGCGCACACTGAAGCTTTCTTT. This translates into CASSLGAHTEAFF.

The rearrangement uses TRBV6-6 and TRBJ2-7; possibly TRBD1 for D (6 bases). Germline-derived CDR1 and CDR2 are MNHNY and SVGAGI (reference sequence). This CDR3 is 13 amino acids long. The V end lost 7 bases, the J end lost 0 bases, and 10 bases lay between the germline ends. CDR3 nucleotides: TGTGCCAGCAACCTGGACAGCTCCTACGAGCAGTACTTC. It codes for CASNLDSSYEQYF.

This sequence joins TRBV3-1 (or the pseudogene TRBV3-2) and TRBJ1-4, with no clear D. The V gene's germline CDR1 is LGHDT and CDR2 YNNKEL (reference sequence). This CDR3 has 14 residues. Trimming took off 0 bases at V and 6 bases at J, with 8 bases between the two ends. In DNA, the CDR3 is TGTGCCAGCAGCCAAGATTTCCCAGATGAAAAACTGTTTTTT. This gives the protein CASSQDFPDEKLFF.

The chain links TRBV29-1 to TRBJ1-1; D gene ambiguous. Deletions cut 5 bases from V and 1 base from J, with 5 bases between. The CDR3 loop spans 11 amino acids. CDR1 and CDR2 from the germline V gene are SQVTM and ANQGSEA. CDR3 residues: CSVTRNTEAFF. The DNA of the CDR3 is TGCAGCGTTACCCGGAACACTGAAGCTTTCTTT.